Listed below are T cell receptor beta chains from one sample, sequenced in a study of PD-1 blockade in classical Hodgkin lymphoma. TCRdb's copy holds only in-frame clones and misses some; the assay was immunoSEQ multiplex PCR. In the table there are roughly 150,000 clones, under 85% of which are singletons. The sample consisted of peripheral blood mononuclear cells (PBMCs), taken before the second cycle of nivolumab. The receptors here all came from a human donor with classical Hodgkin lymphoma. The CDR3 runs from the conserved cysteine through the conserved F or W. The D gene is left open where the match is weak. Expanded clones are given a class, and other clones once, few, many or no size at all.

>TRBJ2-5|TRBD2|.|TRBV6-6
CASSYSRTGGQETQYF
TGTGCCAGCAGTTACTCGAGAACGGGGGGGCAAGAGACCCAGTACTTC
>TRBJ2-3|TRBD2|.|TRBV10-2
CATRTSSTDTQYF
TGCGCCACCCGGACTAGCAGCACAGATACGCAGTATTTT
>TRBJ2-7|TRBD1|.|TRBV6-5
CASSFQGQGPYEQYF
TGTGCCAGCAGTTTCCAAGGACAGGGCCCCTACGAGCAGTACTTC
>TRBJ1-1|.|.|TRBV7-9
CASSLELAFF
TGTGCCAGCAGCTTGGAGTTAGCTTTCTTT
>TRBJ2-7|.|.|TRBV6-6
CASSYVGGRYEQYF
TGTGCCAGCAGTTACGTGGGGGGCCGGTACGAGCAGTACTTC
>TRBJ2-3|.|.|TRBV7-2
CASRNSAGSTDTQYF
TGTGCCAGCAGAAACTCGGCGGGGAGCACAGATACGCAGTATTTT
>TRBJ2-3|.|few|TRBV30
CAWSNGRPSTDTQYF
TGTGCCTGGAGTAACGGACGGCCTAGCACAGATACGCAGTATTTT
>TRBJ1-1|TRBD1|few|TRBV18
CASSPYRGEAFF
TGTGCCAGCTCACCTTACAGGGGAGAAGCTTTCTTT
>TRBJ2-1|.|.|TRBV21-1
CASSNRDRGTPGLAATFYNEQFF
TGTGCCAGCAGCAACCGGGACAGGGGGACGCCGGGACTAGCAGCGACCTTCTACAATGAGCAGTTCTTC
>TRBJ1-5|TRBD1|.|TRBV6-4
CASSDRDRAIRSNQPQHF
TGTGCCAGCAGTGACCGGGACAGGGCAATACGAAGCAATCAGCCCCAGCATTTT
>TRBJ2-3|.|.|TRBV5-1
CASSLFARGSTDTQYF
TGCGCCAGCAGCTTGTTCGCTAGAGGGAGCACAGATACGCAGTATTTT
>TRBJ2-3|.|.|TRBV6-4
CASRQSETTDTQYF
TGTGCCAGCAGACAGTCCGAAACAACAGATACGCAGTATTTT
>TRBJ1-2|.|many|TRBV19
CASSIDLALYGYTF
TGTGCCAGTAGTATAGATCTGGCCCTCTATGGCTACACCTTC
>TRBJ1-2|TRBD1|once|TRBV2
CASSADRASYGYTF
TGTGCCAGCAGTGCTGACAGGGCTAGCTATGGCTACACCTTC
>TRBJ1-2|.|.|TRBV6-5
CASTETGTRNGYTF
TGTGCCAGCACTGAAACCGGGACACGGAATGGCTACACCTTC
>TRBJ1-1|.|few|TRBV7-3
CASSPGTPNEAFF
TGTGCCAGCAGCCCCGGGACTCCGAATGAAGCTTTCTTT